The 23 T cell receptor beta chains below come from one sample, sequenced in a study of blood T cell repertoires in COVID-19. TCRdb's table, derived via immunoSEQ multiplex PCR, lists solely in-frame clones and lacks some. The sample lists roughly 54,000 clones; 80% to 85% were seen once. Input material: peripheral blood. The receptors here all came from a man over 45 with acute or convalescent COVID-19.

This chain links TRBV11-3 with TRBJ2-5, with D tentatively TRBD2 (6 bases). V dropped 3 bases and J dropped 5 bases, with 22 bases sitting between them. This CDR3 has 17 amino acids. In germline, CDR1 is SGHNT, CDR2 YENEEA. This CDR3 reads CASSLGSRQGGMETQYF. CDR3 coding DNA: TGTGCCAGCAGCTTGGGTTCTCGGCAGGGAGGTATGGAGACCCAGTACTTC.

V usage is TRBV24-1 and J usage is TRBJ2-1; 10 bases match TRBD2. Germline lookup yields CDR1 KGHDR and CDR2 SFDVKD. The CDR3 extends over 16 amino acids. With V trimmed by 3 bases and J by 2 bases, 3 bases remained unmatched. The CDR3 DNA follows: TGTGCCACCAGTGATCCCACTAGCGGGGCCTACAATGAGCAGTTCTTC. It specifies CATSDPTSGAYNEQFF.

The CDR3 protein is CASNTIERGWWETQYF. Written as DNA, the CDR3 is TGTGCCAGCAACACCATAGAGCGGGGGTGGTGGGAGACCCAGTACTTC. The chain recombines TRBV2 with TRBJ2-5; TRBD2 matches at 8 bases. Trimming at V came to 7 bases and at J to 5 bases, leaving 15 bases not matched to a gene. Germline CDR1 SNHLY, CDR2 FYNNEI. The CDR3 has 16 amino acids.

This chain links TRBV28 with TRBJ2-7, with TRBD2 matching 12 bases. Trimming took 7 bases from V and 2 from J; bases not matched to a gene: 9. There are 16 residues in the CDR3. Germline-derived CDR1 and CDR2 are MDHEN and SYDVKM. This chain's CDR3 is CASNNPRLAGAYEQYF. CDR3 DNA sequence: TGTGCCAGCAACAACCCCCGACTAGCGGGAGCCTACGAGCAGTACTTC. Full variable domain (rest looked up from reference TRBV28 and TRBJ2-7): DVKVTQSSRYLVKRTGEKVFLECVQDMDHENMFWYRQDPGLGLRLIYFSYDVKMKEKGDIPEGYSVSREKKERFSLILESASTNQTSMYLCASNNPRLAGAYEQYFGPGTRLTVT.

V is TRBV4-1 and J is TRBJ2-7, with 7 bases identical to TRBD2. CDR1 is MGHRA, CDR2 YSYEKL, per germline. Trimming at V came to 1 base and at J to 3 bases, leaving 6 bases not matched to a gene. The CDR3 length is 15 residues. CDR3 coding DNA: TGCGCCAGCAGCCAAGCGAGTCGGGGGGACTACGAGCAGTACTTC. Translated: CASSQASRGDYEQYF.

The chain links TRBV19 to TRBJ2-5; 12 nucleotides agree with TRBD2. Per germline, CDR1 LNHDA and CDR2 SQIVND (reference sequence). CDR3 size: 17 residues. The V and J ends lost 5 bases and 4 bases, in that order; junction bases with no gene match: 11. CDR3 in amino acids: CASSPGFRLAGVETQYF. CDR3 in DNA: TGTGCCAGTAGTCCGGGTTTTAGACTAGCGGGAGTAGAGACCCAGTACTTC.

The genes are TRBV7-2 and TRBJ1-2; the D gene is possibly TRBD1 (5 bases). Germline V lookup: CDR1 SGHTA, CDR2 FQGNSA. The CDR3 length is 13 residues. V lost 0 bases and J 4 bases, leaving 6 bases between the germline ends. CDR3 amino acids: CASSLADSYGYTF. The CDR3, as DNA: TGTGCCAGCAGCTTAGCAGACAGCTATGGCTACACCTTC.

The rearrangement links TRBV5-4 to TRBJ1-1; D unresolved. CDR1 and CDR2 from the germline V gene are SGHNT and YYREEE (reference sequence). V was pared by 2 bases and J by 1 base, with 12 bases between. The length of the CDR3 is 15 residues. CDR3 coding DNA: TGTGCCAGCAGCTTTAGTTTCGACACGAACACTGAAGCTTTCTTT. It yields the protein CASSFSFDTNTEAFF.

This chain uses TRBV29-1 with TRBJ1-6; 9 bases fit TRBD1. The CDR3 spans 13 residues. The germline V gene has CDR1 SQVTM and CDR2 ANQGSEA. Germline trimming cut 5 bases from V and 9 bases from J; bases unmatched to any gene: 5. CDR3 region: CSVRTGEGSPLHF. The CDR3 nucleotides read TGCAGCGTTCGGACAGGGGAGGGTTCACCCCTCCACTTT.

The chain links TRBV5-4 to TRBJ2-1; TRBD2 agrees at 9 bases. The length of the CDR3 is 17 residues. Germline V gene data show CDR1 as SGHNT and CDR2 as YYREEE (reference sequence). The ends lost 2 bases at V and 3 bases at J; junction bases unmatched: 9. The CDR3 DNA sequence: TGTGCCAGCAGCTTTTCTAGCGGGGCCAAACTCTACAATGAGCAGTTCTTC. Its protein product is CASSFSSGAKLYNEQFF.

The V call is TRBV30, the J call TRBJ2-7, with 7 nucleotides matching TRBD1. V lost 2 bases, J lost 7 bases, and 8 bases stayed unmatched. CDR3 length: 13 amino acids. The V gene's germline CDR1 is GTSNPN and CDR2 SVGIG (reference sequence). For the CDR3, the DNA is TGTGCCTGGAGTCGTTGGACAGGACAAGAGCAGTACTTC. Amino acid sequence: CAWSRWTGQEQYF.

A few counts support this clone. The rearrangement joins TRBV6-5 to TRBJ1-2, with D tentatively TRBD1 (6 bases). The germline CDR1 and CDR2 sequences are MNHEY and SVGAGI. This CDR3 is built from 12 residues. The V end was cut by 6 bases, the J end by 5 bases, with 10 bases between. CDR3 bases: TGTGCCAGCAGAACAGGGTCGTATGGCTACACCTTC. It yields the protein CASRTGSYGYTF.

The J gene is TRBJ1-1, the V gene TRBV10-3, with 11 bases matching TRBD1. CDR3 size: 15 residues. Germline V gene data show CDR1 as ENHRY and CDR2 as SYGVKD. Trimming removed 4 bases from V and 1 base from J; junction bases left unmatched: 2. CDR3 nucleotides: TGTGCCATCAGTGCCGGGACAGGGGGGAACACTGAAGCTTTCTTT. Encoded protein: CAISAGTGGNTEAFF.

The chain employs TRBV5-1 and TRBJ1-2; D not certain. Looked up from germline, CDR1 is SGHRS and CDR2 is YFSETQ. CDR3 size: 14 residues. V was trimmed by 0 bases and J by 8 bases, leaving 14 bases between them. The CDR3 protein is CASSLGHSAMGYTF. DNA of the CDR3: TGCGCCAGCAGCTTGGGACATTCGGCGATGGGCTACACCTTC.

CDR3 loop: CASSLDGTQYF. The CDR3 DNA is TGTGCCAGCAGCTTGGACGGGACCCAGTACTTC. V usage is TRBV5-6 and J usage is TRBJ2-5; D ambiguous. The germline V gene has CDR1 SGHDT and CDR2 YYEEEE. CDR3 length: 11 residues. V lost 0 bases and J 7 bases, leaving 4 bases between the germline ends.

The chain recombines TRBV3-1 (or the pseudogene TRBV3-2) with TRBJ2-7; 10 nucleotides line up with TRBD1. Germline V gene data show CDR1 as LGHDT and CDR2 as YNNKEL (reference sequence). This CDR3 region has 16 residues. V dropped 0 bases and J dropped 3; count of bases not matched to a gene: 5. The CDR3 sequence is CASSQDGGDRGYEQYF. As DNA, the CDR3 is TGTGCCAGCAGCCAAGATGGGGGGGACAGGGGCTACGAGCAGTACTTC.

The V gene is TRBV2, the J gene TRBJ1-4; 8 nucleotides line up with TRBD1. Unmatched junction bases numbered 3, after V lost 0 bases and J lost 0 bases. CDR3 length equals 17 residues. Germline CDR1 and CDR2: SNHLY and FYNNEI. The CDR3 sequence: CASSEAGTGATNEKLFF. The CDR3 region has the DNA TGTGCCAGCAGTGAAGCCGGGACAGGTGCAACTAATGAAAAACTGTTTTTT.

The V gene is TRBV4-1, the J gene TRBJ1-2; TRBD1 matches at 9 bases. The CDR3 is 18 residues long. The ends lost 1 base at V and 2 bases at J; junction bases unmatched: 11. Germline CDR1 MGHRA, CDR2 YSYEKL. CDR3 amino acids: CASSQVPGQGLRNYGYTF. The CDR3, as DNA: TGCGCCAGCAGCCAAGTGCCGGGACAGGGACTCCGAAACTATGGCTACACCTTC.

This CDR3 is CASSRTSGRSQETQYF. Here the CDR3 DNA reads TGTGCCAGCAGCCGGACTAGCGGGAGGTCCCAAGAGACCCAGTACTTC. The chain carries TRBV28 and TRBJ2-5, with 14 bases fitting TRBD2. V dropped 6 bases and J dropped 1; count of bases not matched to a gene: 4. Germline lookup yields CDR1 MDHEN and CDR2 SYDVKM. The CDR3 is 16 amino acids.

This chain's CDR3 is CASGLATNEKLFF. DNA of the CDR3: TGTGCCAGTGGGCTTGCAACTAATGAAAAACTGTTTTTT. The chain links TRBV19 to TRBJ1-4; no reliable D call. Germline-derived CDR1 and CDR2 are LNHDA and SQIVND (reference sequence). The CDR3 spans 13 residues. The V and J ends lost 8 bases and 0 bases respectively, with 7 bases between them.

The V call is TRBV3-1 (or the pseudogene TRBV3-2), the J call TRBJ2-5; 8 positions match TRBD2. CDR3 length: 17 residues. V was pared by 4 bases and J by 1 base, with 11 bases of the junction left unmatched. Germline assignment: CDR1 LGHDT and CDR2 YNNKEL (reference sequence). As DNA, the CDR3 is TGTGCCAGCAGCCCCCCCCCGCGGGCGGGGGGCCAAGAGACCCAGTACTTC. This sequence encodes CASSPPPRAGGQETQYF.

The gene calls are TRBV28 and TRBJ2-7, with TRBD1 matching 7 bases. The CDR3 sequence is 14 residues long. The germline V gene encodes CDR1 MDHEN and CDR2 SYDVKM. The ends lost 5 bases at V and 5 bases at J; junction bases unmatched: 9. CDR3: CASSVDRVGDEQYF. DNA of the CDR3: TGTGCCAGCAGTGTCGACAGGGTTGGCGACGAGCAGTACTTC.

This chain links TRBV2 with TRBJ2-1, with 10 bases matching TRBD2. The V segment lost 7 bases and the J segment 6 bases; nucleotides outside the gene matches: 12. CDR3 length: 16 amino acids. Germline loops: CDR1 SNHLY, CDR2 FYNNEI. The CDR3 sequence is CASKSGRALKFNEQFF. Here the CDR3 DNA reads TGTGCCAGCAAAAGCGGGAGGGCCTTGAAATTCAATGAGCAGTTCTTC.